This is a list of T cell receptor beta chains from one sample in a study of shared clonotypes between healthy human individuals. TCRdb's table, derived via immunoSEQ multiplex PCR, lists solely in-frame clones and lacks some. The sample holds over 850,000 clones, around 78% seen once. The sequenced material came from memory CD4+ T cells from PBMCs. All receptors come from a man younger than 30 in good health. Some clones in this sample may be carry-over from other donors' samples. The CDR3 runs from the conserved cysteine through the conserved F or W. The order of the fields is D gene, clone size, J gene, CDR3 length, V gene, CDR3 protein, CDR3 DNA. A D gene is named only where the DNA matches it firmly. Part of the rows lack a size; the others show once, few, many or a class for expanded clones.

>TRBD2|-|TRBJ2-1|15|TRBV10-3
CAIRTTSGGANEQFF
TGTGCCATCAGGACTACTAGCGGAGGGGCCAATGAGCAGTTCTTC
>-|-|TRBJ2-4|15|TRBV4-2
CASSPGQLAKNIQYF
TGTGCCAGCAGCCCAGGACAGCTAGCCAAAAACATTCAGTACTTC
>-|-|TRBJ2-6|14|TRBV30
CAWKWVSGANVLTF
TGTGCCTGGAAGTGGGTCTCTGGGGCCAACGTCCTGACTTTC
>TRBD1|-|TRBJ1-2|15|TRBV5-6
CASSRQGEANYGYTF
TGTGCCAGCAGCAGACAGGGGGAGGCTAACTATGGCTACACCTTC
>TRBD2|-|TRBJ2-1|17|TRBV4-2
CASSQDPRRAGGDEQFF
TGTGCCAGCAGCCAAGATCCCCGACGGGCGGGAGGCGATGAGCAGTTCTTC
>-|-|TRBJ2-3|16|TRBV4-3
CASSQTFGSYTDTQYF
TGCGCCAGCAGCCAGACGTTCGGGTCCTACACAGATACGCAGTATTTT
>-|-|TRBJ1-5|14|TRBV6-5
CASSYSGGSPPQHF
TGTGCCAGCAGTTACTCTGGGGGCTCCCCGCCCCAGCATTTT
>TRBD1|-|TRBJ1-5|15|TRBV30
CAWSAFGTAQQPQHF
TGTGCCTGGAGTGCTTTTGGGACAGCCCAACAGCCCCAGCATTTT
>TRBD1|once|TRBJ2-3|15|TRBV5-1
CASSLGQGATDTQYF
TGCGCCAGCAGCTTAGGACAGGGGGCTACAGATACGCAGTATTTT
>TRBD1|-|TRBJ2-3|15|TRBV6-1
CASRTRTGSTDTQYF
TGTGCCAGCAGGACCCGGACAGGTAGCACAGATACGCAGTATTTT
>-|-|TRBJ2-3|15|TRBV15
CATSRPGQLTDTQYF
TGTGCCACCAGCAGGCCGGGACAACTCACAGATACGCAGTATTTT
>TRBD1|-|TRBJ1-1|15|TRBV2
CASNPDRGGNSEAFF
TGTGCCAGCAACCCCGACAGGGGCGGTAACTCTGAAGCTTTCTTT
>-|once|TRBJ1-2|13|TRBV28
CASSLFPGRGYTF
TGTGCCAGCAGTTTATTCCCGGGAAGGGGCTACACCTTC
>-|-|TRBJ1-1|10|TRBV6-1
CASREGVAFF
TGTGCCAGCAGGGAGGGGGTAGCTTTCTTT
>-|-|TRBJ2-7|15|TRBV6-1
CASSEATASPYEQYF
TGTGCCAGCAGTGAAGCCACGGCCTCTCCCTACGAGCAGTACTTC
>-|-|TRBJ2-5|15|TRBV13
CASSLGRGRGETQYF
TGTGCCAGCAGCTTAGGGCGCGGTAGGGGAGAGACCCAGTACTTC
>-|-|TRBJ2-5|13|TRBV27
CASSLRRGETQYF
TGTGCCAGCAGTTTACGGCGGGGAGAGACCCAGTACTTC
>-|-|TRBJ1-2|14|TRBV2
CASSEGQGTGGYTF
TGTGCCAGCAGTGAAGGGCAGGGGACGGGTGGCTACACCTTC
>-|many|TRBJ2-5|14|TRBV29-1
CSAVRTQGWETQYF
TGCAGCGCCGTACGGACCCAGGGTTGGGAGACCCAGTACTTC
>-|-|TRBJ1-1|15|TRBV6-5
CASSYSGRRNTEAFF
TGTGCCAGCAGTTACTCGGGCAGAAGGAACACTGAAGCTTTCTTT
>-|-|TRBJ2-5|15|TRBV11-2
CASSLSGRVGETQYF
TGTGCCAGCAGCTTATCCGGCAGGGTAGGAGAGACCCAGTACTTC
>-|-|TRBJ2-7|14|TRBV6-1
CASSEAYPAIEQYF
TGTGCCAGCAGTGAAGCTTATCCTGCCATCGAGCAGTACTTC
>TRBD1|-|TRBJ2-2|18|TRBV19
CASRVGGTGAANTGELFF
TGTGCCAGTAGGGTGGGAGGGACAGGGGCGGCAAACACCGGGGAGCTGTTTTTT
>-|few|TRBJ2-5|16|TRBV28
CASTRDRDSDQETQYF
TGTGCCAGCACCAGAGACCGGGACTCAGACCAAGAGACCCAGTACTTC
>-|-|TRBJ2-1|15|TRBV6-5
CASSHPFGGYNEQFF
TGTGCCAGCAGCCACCCTTTCGGGGGCTACAATGAGCAGTTCTTC
>TRBD2|-|TRBJ2-7|13|TRBV27
CATARRETYEQYF
TGTGCCACCGCGAGGCGGGAGACCTACGAGCAGTACTTC
>-|few|TRBJ1-2|15|TRBV18
CASSPGTPSNYGYTF
TGTGCCAGCTCACCCGGGACGCCGTCTAACTATGGCTACACCTTC
>-|few|TRBJ1-1|15|TRBV5-4
CASSPGGTENTEAFF
TGTGCCAGCAGCCCGGGCGGGACGGAAAACACTGAAGCTTTCTTT
>TRBD2|-|TRBJ2-1|18|TRBV11-2
CASSFPGLAGVFYNEQFF
TGTGCCAGCAGCTTCCCGGGACTAGCGGGAGTTTTTTACAATGAGCAGTTCTTC
>-|-|TRBJ2-1|15|TRBV6-6
CASSYSQGRGDEQFF
TGTGCCAGCAGTTACTCCCAGGGACGCGGGGATGAGCAGTTCTTC
>-|-|TRBJ2-1|16|TRBV5-1
CASSLALRQGGNEQFF
TGCGCCAGCAGCTTGGCTCTACGACAGGGAGGGAATGAGCAGTTCTTC